A single sample is the source of the 18 T cell receptor beta chains below, sequenced in a study of shared clonotypes between healthy human individuals. Sequenced by immunoSEQ multiplex PCR; TCRdb stores in-frame clones only, minus some. Seen here are roughly 2,500,000 clones, 93% observed once, and the top ten hold about 0.39%. Input material: naive CD4+ T cells from PBMCs. Documented subset: CD45RA+ positively selected. These receptors all stem from a man between 18 and 35 years old in good health. Some clones in this sample may be carry-over from other donors' samples.

The rearrangement uses TRBV9 and TRBJ2-1, with TRBD1 identical over 10 bases. J was trimmed by 8 bases and V by 0 bases; bases with no gene match: 8. This CDR3 is built from 16 residues. Germline values: CDR1 SGDLS, CDR2 YYNGEE. CDR3 sequence: CASSVVGTGAFHEQFF. The CDR3 nucleotides are TGTGCCAGCAGCGTAGTTGGGACAGGGGCTTTCCATGAGCAGTTCTTC.

The rearrangement joins TRBV19 to TRBJ2-7; D assignment may be TRBD1 or TRBD2 (5 bases each). The germline V gene encodes CDR1 LNHDA and CDR2 SQIVND (reference sequence). This CDR3 region has 17 residues. Trimming cost V 3 bases and J 1 base, with 19 bases left between them. The CDR3 protein is CASSMPPPGQASYEQYF. The CDR3 nucleotides read TGTGCCAGTAGTATGCCGCCACCGGGGCAGGCGTCCTACGAGCAGTACTTC.

The chain has TRBV6-6 and TRBJ2-5, with a tentative D call TRBD1 (6 bases). The J call is doubtful: the DNA matches TRBJ2-7 better. This CDR3 has 15 amino acids. The germline V gene encodes CDR1 MNHNY and CDR2 SVGAGI (reference sequence). CDR3 sequence: CASSNTGRGSYEQYF. CDR3 in DNA: TGTGCCAGCAGTAACACAGGGAGAGGCTCCTACGAGCAGTACTTC.

V and J are TRBV10-1 and TRBJ1-1; D is unclear. From germline, CDR1 is WNHNN and CDR2 SYGVQD (reference sequence). V shed 6 bases and J shed 0 bases, with 14 bases lying between them. This CDR3 region has 15 residues. The CDR3 nucleotides read TGCGCCAGCAGCCCGCGCGAAGGGTTGAACACTGAAGCTTTCTTT. Its protein is CASSPREGLNTEAFF.

This clone has a single count. The genes are TRBV28 and TRBJ1-1; 7 bases line up with TRBD1. The V segment lost 5 bases and the J segment 2 bases; nucleotides outside the gene matches: 11. CDR1 is MDHEN, CDR2 SYDVKM, per germline. The CDR3 spans 16 residues. The CDR3 DNA reads as TGTGCCAGCAGTCTTCACCCGGGACAGATTAACACTGAAGCTTTCTTT. This gives the protein CASSLHPGQINTEAFF.

This chain links TRBV28 with TRBJ1-2; TRBD1 agrees at 12 bases. V was pared by 3 bases and J by 1 base, with 6 bases of the junction left unmatched. CDR3 length: 17 amino acids. Germline CDR1 reads MDHEN; CDR2 reads SYDVKM. The CDR3 here is CASSLGTGGSGNYGYTF. CDR3 DNA: TGTGCCAGCAGTTTGGGGACAGGGGGCAGTGGTAACTATGGCTACACCTTC.

V usage is TRBV4-1 and J usage is TRBJ2-5; D tentatively fits TRBD1 or TRBD2 (6 bases each). This CDR3 region has 17 residues. Germline-derived CDR1 and CDR2 are MGHRA and YSYEKL. The V and J ends lost 0 bases and 2 bases respectively, with 16 bases between them. The CDR3 nucleotides are TGCGCCAGCAGCCAAGATTATCCGGGGGCGAGGCAAGAGACCCAGTACTTC. Translation gives CASSQDYPGARQETQYF.

This chain connects TRBV25-1 to TRBJ2-1; perhaps TRBD2 as D (6 bases). Between the trimmed V and J ends, which lost 3 bases and 4 bases, there was a span of 16 bases. The CDR3 is 16 amino acids. From germline, CDR1 is MGHDK and CDR2 SYGVNS. In DNA form, the CDR3 reads TGTGCCAGCAGTGACCCTGCGGGACGGAATTACAATGAGCAGTTCTTC. It is translated as CASSDPAGRNYNEQFF. The variable domain in full, completed from reference TRBV25-1 and TRBJ2-1, reads EADIYQTPRYLVIGTGKKITLECSQTMGHDKMYWYQQDPGMELHLIHYSYGVNSTEKGDLSSESTVSRIRTEHFPLTLESARPSHTSQYLCASSDPAGRNYNEQFFGPGTRLTVL.

The genes are TRBV5-1 and TRBJ1-3; D remains ambiguous. Trimming cost V 4 bases and J 1 base, with 9 bases left between them. The CDR3 is 14 amino acids. Germline V gene data show CDR1 as SGHRS and CDR2 as YFSETQ. The CDR3 protein is CASSQDVSGNTIYF. The CDR3 nucleotides are TGCGCCAGCAGCCAGGACGTGTCTGGAAACACCATATATTTT.

Comments on this clone: Other DNA sequences of this sample code for an identical CDR3. This sequence joins TRBV20-1 and TRBJ2-1, with D unresolved. The germline V and J ends were trimmed by 3 bases and 5 bases, with 5 bases remaining between them. Germline CDR1 DFQATT, CDR2 SNEGSKA (reference sequence). The CDR3 loop spans 11 amino acids. Written as DNA, the CDR3 is TGCAGTGCTAGCGGTCACAATGAGCAGTTCTTC. Amino acid sequence: CSASGHNEQFF.

The V call is TRBV7-9, the J call TRBJ1-6; D gene uncertain. The length of the CDR3 is 16 residues. Germline V gene data show CDR1 as SEHNR and CDR2 as FQNEAQ (reference sequence). Trimming removed 0 bases from V and 8 bases from J, with 14 bases in between. The CDR3 coding sequence is TGTGCCAGCAGCTTAGCTTTCGCAGACCACCATTCACCCCTCCACTTT. Amino acids: CASSLAFADHHSPLHF.

The gene calls are TRBV19 and TRBJ1-1, with TRBD1 identical over 7 bases. Trimming at V came to 10 bases and at J to 0 bases, leaving 5 bases not matched to a gene. The V gene's germline CDR1 is LNHDA and CDR2 SQIVND (reference sequence). The CDR3 sequence is 13 residues long. The CDR3 DNA reads TGTGCCACCAGGGGACAGCTGAACACTGAAGCTTTCTTT. As protein: CATRGQLNTEAFF.

The chain recombines TRBV2 with TRBJ1-1, with D tentatively TRBD1 (5 bases). This CDR3 region has 14 residues. Germline loops: CDR1 SNHLY, CDR2 FYNNEI. Trimming shortened V by 7 bases and J by 4 bases, and 16 bases separated the two germline ends. CDR3 sequence: CASTPWSGGTEAFF. The CDR3 region has the DNA TGTGCCAGCACCCCGTGGTCCGGGGGCACTGAAGCTTTCTTT. Looking up the rest from reference TRBV2 and TRBJ1-1 gives the full variable domain: EPEVTQTPSHQVTQMGQEVILRCVPISNHLYFYWYRQILGQKVEFLVSFYNNEISEKSEIFDDQFSVERPDGSNFTLKIRSTKLEDSAMYFCASTPWSGGTEAFFGQGTRLTVV.

The chain links TRBV10-1 to TRBJ2-3; TRBD1 matches at 11 bases. This CDR3 is built from 18 residues. Germline lookup yields CDR1 WNHNN and CDR2 SYGVQD (reference sequence). The ends lost 5 bases at V and 1 base at J; junction bases unmatched: 11. The CDR3 sequence: CASSSMWDRGIRTDTQYF. CDR3 nucleotide sequence: TGCGCCAGCAGTAGCATGTGGGACAGGGGGATTCGCACAGATACGCAGTATTTT.

The CDR3 DNA reads as TGTGCCAGCAGCGTATCCCCACAGGAATACAATGAGCAGTTCTTC. Residues: CASSVSPQEYNEQFF. V gene TRBV9 combines with J gene TRBJ2-1, with D possibly TRBD1 on 5 matching bases. CDR3 length: 15 amino acids. The germline CDR1 and CDR2 sequences are SGDLS and YYNGEE. V gave up 1 base and J gave up 4 bases, with 12 bases separating them.

This rearrangement joins TRBV5-1 to TRBJ1-4, with TRBD1 as a possible D gene (6 bases). Germline V gene lookup returns CDR1 SGHRS and CDR2 YFSETQ. CDR3 size: 18 residues. Trimming took off 0 bases at V and 4 bases at J, with 19 bases between the two ends. The CDR3 DNA reads as TGCGCCAGCAGCTTGGTTTCGGGACACCAACTGATTAATGAAAAACTGTTTTTT. This encodes CASSLVSGHQLINEKLFF.

This chain connects TRBV6-4 to TRBJ2-1, with D possibly being TRBD2 (6 bases). CDR1 is MRHNA and CDR2 is SNTAGT in the germline V gene. Trimming took off 4 bases at V and 5 bases at J, with 15 bases between the two ends. The CDR3 has 15 residues. In DNA, the CDR3 is TGTGCCAGCAGTGTGATGGCGGGAACGAACAATGAGCAGTTCTTC. As protein: CASSVMAGTNNEQFF.

The rearrangement links TRBV6-5 to TRBJ2-3, with D possibly TRBD1 on 6 matching bases. Germline CDR1 and CDR2: MNHEY and SVGAGI. The CDR3 sequence is 14 residues long. The V gene lost 2 bases and the J gene lost 4 bases, with 10 bases spanning the gap. The CDR3 is CASSYPGQSDTQYF. CDR3 sequence (DNA): TGTGCCAGCAGTTACCCAGGACAGTCAGATACGCAGTATTTT.